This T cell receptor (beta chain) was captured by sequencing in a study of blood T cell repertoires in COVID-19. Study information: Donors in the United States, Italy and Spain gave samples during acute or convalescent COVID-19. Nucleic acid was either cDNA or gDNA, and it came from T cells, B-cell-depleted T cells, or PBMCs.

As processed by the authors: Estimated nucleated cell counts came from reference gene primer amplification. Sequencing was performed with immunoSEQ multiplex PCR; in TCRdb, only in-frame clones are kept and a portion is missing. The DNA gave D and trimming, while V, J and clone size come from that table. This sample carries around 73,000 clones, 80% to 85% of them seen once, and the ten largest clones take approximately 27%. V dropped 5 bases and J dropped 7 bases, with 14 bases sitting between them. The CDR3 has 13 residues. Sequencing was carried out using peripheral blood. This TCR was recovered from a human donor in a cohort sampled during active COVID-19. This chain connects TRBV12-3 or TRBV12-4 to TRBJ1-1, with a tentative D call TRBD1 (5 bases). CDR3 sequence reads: CASSTGAGYEAFF. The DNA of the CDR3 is TGTGCCAGCAGTACAGGAGCGGGCTATGAAGCTTTCTTT.